A single sample gave rise to the 20 T cell receptor beta chains below, sequenced in a study of blood T cell repertoires in COVID-19. Using immunoSEQ multiplex PCR, the repertoire was profiled, and TCRdb retains in-frame clones only, with some absent. The sample holds about 170,000 clones, roughly four fifths seen once. Sequencing input: peripheral blood. The receptors stem from a woman of 80 years or more with COVID-19, enrolled during active disease.

The chain employs TRBV30 and TRBJ1-1, with no clear D. The V and J ends lost 8 bases and 2 bases respectively, with 6 bases between them. Germline CDR1 GTSNPN, CDR2 SVGIG (reference sequence). This CDR3 contains 10 residues. CDR3 sequence: CALLNTEAFF. CDR3 DNA sequence: TGTGCCCTACTAAACACTGAAGCTTTCTTT. The full variable domain, rest sourced from reference TRBV30 and TRBJ1-1, is SQTIHQWPATLVQPVGSPLSLECTVEGTSNPNLYWYRQAAGRGLQLLFYSVGIGQISSEVPQNLSASRPQDRQFILSSKKLLLSDSGFYLCALLNTEAFFGQGTRLTVV.

This chain joins TRBV7-8 and TRBJ2-5; 9 bases align to TRBD1. With V trimmed by 5 bases and J by 3 bases, 7 bases remained unmatched. CDR1 and CDR2 (germline): SGHVS, FQNEAQ. The CDR3 sequence is 15 residues long. For the CDR3, the DNA is TGTGCCAGCAGCAGTTACAGGGGGCGCGAAGAGACCCAGTACTTC. Its translation is CASSSYRGREETQYF. The variable domain in full, completed from reference TRBV7-8 and TRBJ2-5, reads GAGVSQSPRYKVAKRGQDVALRCDPISGHVSLFWYQQALGQGPEFLTYFQNEAQLDKSGLPSDRFFAERPEGSVSTLKIQRTQQEDSAVYLCASSSYRGREETQYFGPGTRLLVL.

The rearrangement uses TRBV7-2 and TRBJ2-1; D not resolved. Trimming removed 2 bases at V and 3 bases at J, with 5 bases between. There are 13 residues in the CDR3. Germline V gene data show CDR1 as SGHTA and CDR2 as FQGNSA. DNA for the CDR3: TGTGCCAGCAGCTTAACCAGCTACAATGAGCAGTTCTTC. Encoded protein: CASSLTSYNEQFF.

The chain joins TRBV6-2 or TRBV6-3 to TRBJ1-3; tentatively, D is TRBD1 (6 bases). The length of the CDR3 is 14 residues. Germline V gene lookup returns CDR1 MNHEY and CDR2 SVGEGT. V lost 6 bases and J 4 bases, leaving 13 bases between the germline ends. CDR3 sequence: CASSPGQWGNTIYF. Written as DNA, the CDR3 is TGTGCCAGCAGCCCCGGACAGTGGGGAAACACCATATATTTT.

The rearrangement joins TRBV3-1 (or the pseudogene TRBV3-2) to TRBJ1-1; 8 bases are a match to TRBD1. The CDR3 length is 14 residues. Germline V CDR1 and CDR2: LGHDT, YNNKEL (reference sequence). The junction had 5 bases not matched to a gene; V was cut back by 1 base and J by 7 bases. CDR3 sequence (DNA): TGTGCCAGCAGCCAAGTCAATACAGGGGGTGAAGCTTTCTTT. This sequence encodes CASSQVNTGGEAFF.

This sequence joins TRBV19 and TRBJ2-5; 7 bases are shared with TRBD2. The CDR3 is made up of 16 amino acids. Trimming took 6 bases from V and 5 from J; bases not matched to a gene: 15. Germline CDR1 reads LNHDA; CDR2 reads SQIVND (reference sequence). DNA of the CDR3: TGTGCCAGTAGCGGAAGGCGGCGGGGGATCCCGGAGACCCAGTACTTC. Its translation: CASSGRRRGIPETQYF.

This clone was seen a handful of times. The chain is built from TRBV29-1 and TRBJ2-3; no reliable D call. V was clipped by 7 bases and J by 6 bases, with 11 bases between them. This CDR3 region has 11 residues. The germline CDR1 and CDR2 sequences are SQVTM and ANQGSEA. The CDR3 spells CSAAKPDTQYF. CDR3 coding DNA: TGCAGCGCCGCGAAGCCGGATACGCAGTATTTT.

The rearrangement joins TRBV2 to TRBJ2-1; D is possibly TRBD2 (5 bases). This CDR3 has 11 residues. V lost 6 bases, J lost 6 bases, and 6 bases lay in between. The germline CDR1 and CDR2 sequences are SNHLY and FYNNEI. This chain's CDR3 is CASSGLNEQFF. The CDR3, as DNA: TGTGCCAGCAGCGGACTCAATGAGCAGTTCTTC.

The J gene is TRBJ2-3, the V gene TRBV5-1; TRBD1 matches 9 bases. After removal of 3 bases from V and 2 bases from J, the junction contained 4 bases not matched to a gene. The germline V gene encodes CDR1 SGHRS and CDR2 YFSETQ. The CDR3 totals 15 residues. CDR3 region: CASSSDRGFTDTQYF. CDR3 DNA: TGCGCCAGCAGCTCTGACAGGGGGTTCACAGATACGCAGTATTTT.

The gene calls are TRBV9 and TRBJ2-7, with 8 bases that match TRBD2. From germline, CDR1 is SGDLS and CDR2 YYNGEE. The V gene end was trimmed by 0 bases and the J gene end by 6 bases; junction bases not matched to a gene: 11. There are 16 residues in the CDR3. The CDR3: CASSVGLASLRSEQYF. The CDR3 DNA is TGTGCCAGCAGCGTAGGACTAGCGAGCCTTAGGAGCGAGCAGTACTTC. The full variable domain, completed using reference TRBV9 and TRBJ2-7, is DSGVTQTPKHLITATGQRVTLRCSPRSGDLSVYWYQQSLDQGLQFLIQYYNGEERAKGNILERFSAQQFPDLHSELNLSSLELGDSALYFCASSVGLASLRSEQYFGPGTRLTVT.

The genes are TRBV11-3 and TRBJ2-3; 7 bases line up with TRBD1. The V gene end was trimmed by 5 bases and the J gene end by 5 bases; junction bases not matched to a gene: 10. Germline values: CDR1 SGHNT, CDR2 YENEEA. CDR3 length equals 15 residues. In nucleotides, the CDR3 is TGTGCCAGCAGCACCCGAGGCACAGGGGTAGATACGCAGTATTTT. Protein: CASSTRGTGVDTQYF.

Here the CDR3 DNA reads TGTGCCACCAGTGACTACCCAGGGAACTCTGGGGCCAACGTCCTGACTTTC. Translating it yields CATSDYPGNSGANVLTF. The rearrangement links TRBV24-1 to TRBJ2-6; a weak D match, TRBD1 (5 bases). The ends were cut back, 4 bases at V and 0 bases at J, with 12 bases in the middle. The CDR3 spans 17 residues. Germline assignment: CDR1 KGHDR and CDR2 SFDVKD.

The V call is TRBV5-1, the J call TRBJ2-3; possibly TRBD2 for D (5 bases). Trimming stripped 4 bases from V and 2 bases from J, with 17 bases between. CDR3 length: 16 amino acids. Germline V CDR1 and CDR2: SGHRS, YFSETQ. In DNA form, the CDR3 reads TGCGCCAGCAGCCCGGACGGCGGAGGTATCACAGATACGCAGTATTTT. Its protein is CASSPDGGGITDTQYF.

This rearrangement joins TRBV5-1 to TRBJ2-3, with a possible D match to TRBD2 (5 bases). Germline lookup yields CDR1 SGHRS and CDR2 YFSETQ. Trimming removed 1 base from V and 0 bases from J, with 6 bases in between. This CDR3 spans 14 amino acids. CDR3 amino acids: CASSLRTSTDTQYF. As DNA, the CDR3 is TGCGCCAGCAGCTTGCGGACTAGCACAGATACGCAGTATTTT.

CDR3: CASQPGGGTEAFF. In DNA, the CDR3 is TGTGCCAGCCAACCGGGGGGAGGAACTGAAGCTTTCTTT. The rearrangement joins TRBV18 to TRBJ1-1, with D possibly matching TRBD1 (5 bases). Trimming pared 8 bases from V and 5 bases from J, leaving 15 bases between. This CDR3 region has 13 residues. The germline V gene has CDR1 KGHSH and CDR2 LQKENI. Complete variable domain (other parts from reference TRBV18 and TRBJ1-1): NAGVMQNPRHLVRRRGQEARLRCSPMKGHSHVYWYRQLPEEGLKFMVYLQKENIIDESGMPKERFSAEFPKEGPSILRIQQVVRGDSAAYFCASQPGGGTEAFFGQGTRLTVV.

The V and J genes are TRBV5-1 and TRBJ1-1; 7 bases align to TRBD1. V was clipped by 3 bases and J by 4 bases; unmatched bases: 3. The CDR3 totals 13 residues. Germline V CDR1 and CDR2: SGHRS, YFSETQ. CDR3 amino acids: CASSSGQPTEAFF. CDR3 in DNA: TGCGCCAGCAGCTCGGGACAGCCCACTGAAGCTTTCTTT.

This clone appeared a single time. The V gene is TRBV7-2, the J gene TRBJ2-3; D is unclear. The CDR3 spans 14 residues. V was shortened by 2 bases and J by 0 bases, with 6 bases between the two germline ends. Germline lookup yields CDR1 SGHTA and CDR2 FQGNSA. The CDR3 sequence is CASSLPVSTDTQYF. In DNA, the CDR3 is TGTGCCAGCAGCTTACCAGTCAGCACAGATACGCAGTATTTT.

The chain joins TRBV27 to TRBJ2-1; 7 bases match TRBD1. The CDR3 covers 15 residues. The junction had 8 bases not matched to a gene; V was cut back by 6 bases and J by 3 bases. Germline assignment: CDR1 MNHEY and CDR2 SMNVEV (reference sequence). The CDR3 DNA sequence: TGTGCCAGCAGCGACAGGGTGGCGGTCTACAATGAGCAGTTCTTC. Protein product: CASSDRVAVYNEQFF.

This clone showed up just once. J is TRBJ2-2 and V is TRBV15, with 9 bases matching TRBD1. Germline trimming cut 5 bases from V and 6 bases from J; bases unmatched to any gene: 13. The germline gives CDR1 LNHNV, CDR2 YYDKDF (reference sequence). This CDR3 is 17 amino acids long. The CDR3 reads CATSRGGQGIRAGELFF. CDR3 nucleotides: TGTGCCACCAGCCGTGGAGGACAGGGGATTAGGGCCGGGGAGCTGTTTTTT.

The gene calls are TRBV27 and TRBJ1-5; the D is unclear. V lost 6 bases and J 0 bases, leaving 6 bases between the germline ends. Germline-derived CDR1 and CDR2 are MNHEY and SMNVEV (reference sequence). The CDR3 totals 13 residues. CDR3 bases: TGTGCCAGCAGCTTTTATAGCAATCAGCCCCAGCATTTT. It yields the protein CASSFYSNQPQHF.